This T cell receptor (beta chain) appears in the sequencing data of a study of blood T cell repertoires in COVID-19 (dated by TCRdb to the early 2020s). About the study as a whole: Samples covering the acute and convalescent phases of COVID-19 were provided by collaborators in the United States, Italy and Spain. Subjects who had been exposed to COVID-19, were actively infected with it, or had recovered from it provided the deeply sampled blood TCRbeta repertoires that made up the dataset. HLA class I and class II types, where available, came from metadata supplied by the sample provider rather than from assay-based typing. The samples were drawn from the first 160 participants of the ongoing ImmuneRACE study and from 950 to 1,500 subjects provided by 6 global collaborators. The material from the prospective study consisted of cDNA or gDNA derived from T cells, B-cell-depleted T cells, or PBMCs. The repertoires were released in a freely available public database meant as a resource for research on the immune response to SARS-CoV-2. Nearly every sample came with metadata listing a de-identified subject ID, COVID-19 status, age in years and sex.

Germline trimming amounts to 4 bases on V and 5 bases on J, with 7 as the count of junction bases outside the gene matches. Its CDR3 holds 15 amino acids, cysteine through phenylalanine. Kept here is only the CDR3 DNA, which spans 45 bases and is read in frame from base 1. CDR1 and CDR2 were assigned from the germline V gene as MDHEN and SYDVKM. This clone was seen a single time. No antigen is known for it. No per-base quality is available; no much larger clone lies one base away. Points the paper makes about the study in general: How much clinical and demographic metadata was included differed by source and by participant, and the metadata was provided uncurated.

The immunoSEQ Assay, a bias-controlled multiplex PCR, was used to amplify TCRbeta CDR3 regions from genomic DNA. Per the source publication's procedure: Nucleated cell counts per sample were estimated from amplification of reference gene primers within the assay. To quantify the absolute abundance of each unique TCRbeta CDR3 rearrangement, sequence reads were collapsed and filtered. For each sample, productive Simpson clonality was calculated as the square root of Simpson's diversity index over productive rearrangements. In TCRdb, the immuneACCESS table is reduced to in-frame sequences with V and J assigned. These tables do not hold every clone; where another copy was compared, an unresolved V gene accounts for under half, and the others remain unexplained. The V and J calls and clone size are taken from that table; D and trimming were inferred from the DNA. The sample contains 40,000 to 50,000 clones, about nine tenths of them found a single time. The ten biggest clones cover 2% to 2.5% of the sample.

One collaborating source in Seattle enrolled patients while the patients were actively infected and followed the patients over time throughout the course of disease. Whole blood was collected in K2EDTA tubes by collaborating institutions according to the institutions' own protocols. For TCRbeta analysis, collaborators shipped samples as frozen whole blood, isolated PBMCs, or DNA extracted from either of those sample types. The TCR was taken from a woman of 80 years or more with COVID-19, enrolled during active disease. The rearrangement joined TRBV28 to TRBJ2-1; the junction holds 8 bases that match TRBD1. Input material: peripheral blood. In nucleotide form, the sequence is TGTGCCAGCAGTTCGGGACAGGTAATTGACAATGAGCAGTTCTTC. This encodes CASSSGQVIDNEQFF. The CDR3, completed at both ends by the reference TRBV28 and TRBJ2-1 genes, gives the full variable domain DVKVTQSSRYLVKRTGEKVFLECVQDMDHENMFWYRQDPGLGLRLIYFSYDVKMKEKGDIPEGYSVSREKKERFSLILESASTNQTSMYLCASSSGQVIDNEQFFGPGTRLTVL.